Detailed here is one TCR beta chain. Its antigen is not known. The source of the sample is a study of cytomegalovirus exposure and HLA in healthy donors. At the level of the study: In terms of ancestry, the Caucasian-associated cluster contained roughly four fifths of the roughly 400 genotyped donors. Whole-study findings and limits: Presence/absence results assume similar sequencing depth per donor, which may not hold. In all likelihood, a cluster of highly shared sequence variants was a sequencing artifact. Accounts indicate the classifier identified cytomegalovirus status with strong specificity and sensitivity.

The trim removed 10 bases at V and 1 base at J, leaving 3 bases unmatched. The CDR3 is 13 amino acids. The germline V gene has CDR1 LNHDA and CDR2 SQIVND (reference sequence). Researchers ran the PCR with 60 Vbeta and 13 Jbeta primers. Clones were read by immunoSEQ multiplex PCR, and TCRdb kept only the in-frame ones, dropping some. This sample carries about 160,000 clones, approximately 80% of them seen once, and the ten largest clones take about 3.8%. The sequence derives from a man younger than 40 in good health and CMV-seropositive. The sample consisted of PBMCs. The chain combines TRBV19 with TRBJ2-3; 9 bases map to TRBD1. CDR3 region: CATRQGGTDTQYF. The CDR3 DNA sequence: TGTGCCACCCGACAGGGGGGCACAGATACGCAGTATTTT.